Listed below are T cell receptor beta chains from one sample, sequenced in a study of OX40 agonist ivuxolimab in advanced cancers. Repertoires were generated with immunoSEQ multiplex PCR, while TCRdb's copy carries only in-frame clones and drops some. Altogether over 35,000 clones are present, approximately 83% being singletons, with the ten largest covering 20% to 25%. The source was CD4+ or CD8+ T cells sorted from blood, collected in a trial of the OX40 agonist ivuxolimab. These receptors were taken from an adult with an advanced solid tumor such as melanoma, head and neck, liver or kidney cancer. CDR3s include the opening cysteine and the closing phenylalanine or tryptophan. The order of the fields is J gene, clone size, D gene, CDR3 length, V gene, CDR3 protein, CDR3 DNA. A D gene is named only where the DNA matches it firmly. Clone size appears in some rows only: once, few, many, or a class for an expanded clone.

>TRBJ2-7|.|TRBD1|14|TRBV19
CASSVQGRPGEQYF
TGTGCCAGTAGTGTACAGGGGCGCCCAGGGGAGCAGTACTTC
>TRBJ2-1|.|TRBD1|15|TRBV5-6
CASSMGQGTYNEQFF
TGTGCCAGCAGCATGGGACAGGGGACGTACAATGAGCAGTTCTTC
>TRBJ2-5|.|.|15|TRBV2
CASSDRLGHQETQYF
TGTGCCAGCAGTGATAGGCTTGGGCACCAAGAGACCCAGTACTTC
>TRBJ1-2|.|TRBD1|15|TRBV5-1
CASSPPGQGGDGYTF
TGCGCCAGCAGCCCCCCGGGACAGGGCGGGGATGGCTACACCTTC
>TRBJ2-7|.|.|14|TRBV7-7
CASSPWAGSYEQYF
TGTGCTAGCAGCCCCTGGGCAGGATCCTACGAGCAGTACTTC
>TRBJ2-7|.|TRBD1|14|TRBV6-5
CASSRQGAVSEQYF
TGTGCCAGCAGTCGACAGGGGGCGGTTTCCGAGCAGTACTTC
>TRBJ2-6|.|TRBD2|17|TRBV4-3
CASSPTSGSSGANVLTF
TGCGCCAGCAGCCCGACTAGCGGGAGCTCTGGGGCCAACGTCCTGACTTTC
>TRBJ2-3|.|.|14|TRBV10-3
CAIGGSVGTDTQYF
TGTGCCATCGGGGGATCAGTAGGCACAGATACGCAGTATTTT
>TRBJ2-7|.|TRBD2|13|TRBV10-3
CAISSGLAYEQYF
TGTGCCATCAGTTCGGGACTAGCCTACGAGCAGTACTTC
>TRBJ2-1|.|.|14|TRBV2
CASSALVSYNEQFF
TGTGCCAGCAGTGCCCTAGTCTCGTACAATGAGCAGTTCTTC
>TRBJ1-3|.|.|20|TRBV9
CASSPRTDSVSPRSGNTIYF
TGTGCCAGCAGCCCCCGGACAGACAGTGTAAGTCCCCGCTCTGGAAACACCATATATTTT
>TRBJ2-1|.|TRBD2|13|TRBV27
CASSSRLASEQFF
TGTGCCAGCAGTTCTAGACTAGCGAGTGAGCAGTTCTTC
>TRBJ1-2|.|TRBD1|14|TRBV7-8
CASSPRQGNYGYTF
TGTGCCAGCAGCCCTCGACAGGGTAACTATGGCTACACCTTC
>TRBJ1-2|few|TRBD1|13|TRBV7-2
CASSLGDRYGYTF
TGTGCCAGCAGCTTAGGGGACAGATATGGCTACACCTTC
>TRBJ1-6|.|.|14|TRBV7-8
CASSNRAHNSPLHF
TGTGCCAGCAGCAACCGGGCACATAATTCACCCCTCCACTTT
>TRBJ1-6|.|.|17|TRBV2
CASNHLGSDFYNSPLHF
TGTGCCAGCAACCACCTCGGGAGTGACTTCTATAATTCACCCCTCCACTTT
>TRBJ1-2|.|.|17|TRBV19
CASAQAWVRGANYGYTF
TGTGCCAGTGCCCAAGCGTGGGTGAGGGGCGCTAACTATGGCTACACCTTC
>TRBJ1-2|.|.|14|TRBV10-3
CAISDSFLNYGYTF
TGTGCCATCAGTGACAGTTTTCTTAACTATGGCTACACCTTC
>TRBJ1-1|.|.|18|TRBV4-3
CASSLRTGIDRMNTEAFF
TGCGCCAGCAGCCTGAGAACGGGCATTGACAGGATGAACACTGAAGCTTTCTTT
>TRBJ2-5|.|.|15|TRBV25-1
CASSLGHQIQETQYF
TGTGCCAGCAGTTTGGGACACCAAATACAAGAGACCCAGTACTTC
>TRBJ1-3|.|.|17|TRBV9
CASSATDRPYSGNTIYF
TGTGCCAGCAGCGCGACCGACAGACCTTACTCTGGAAACACCATATATTTT
>TRBJ2-2|.|.|15|TRBV12-5
CASGDLVGNTGELFF
TGTGCTAGTGGTGACCTAGTAGGGAACACCGGGGAGCTGTTTTTT
>TRBJ2-7|.|.|13|TRBV7-2
CATGGDLTYEQYF
TGTGCCACCGGCGGTGACTTGACCTACGAGCAGTACTTC
>TRBJ2-1|.|TRBD1|15|TRBV7-2
CASSSTGDRYNEQFF
TGTGCCAGCAGCTCTACAGGGGATAGGTACAATGAGCAGTTCTTC
>TRBJ1-5|.|.|13|TRBV6-4
CASSTAEGQPQHF
TGTGCCAGCAGTACAGCCGAGGGTCAGCCCCAGCATTTT
>TRBJ2-1|.|TRBD2|15|TRBV9
CASGTSGISYNEQFF
TGTGCCAGCGGGACTAGCGGGATCTCTTACAATGAGCAGTTCTTC
>TRBJ2-1|.|.|13|TRBV29-1
CSSGLTSRNEQFF
TGCAGCTCCGGACTAACTAGCAGAAATGAGCAGTTCTTC
>TRBJ2-3|few|.|15|TRBV11-1
CASSADRASTDTQYF
TGTGCCAGCAGCGCAGATCGGGCTAGCACAGATACGCAGTATTTT
>TRBJ1-6|.|.|19|TRBV2
CASSEATTPPGADNSPLHF
TGTGCCAGCAGTGAAGCCACCACCCCCCCCGGGGCCGATAATTCACCCCTCCACTTT
>TRBJ1-2|once|TRBD1|15|TRBV4-1
CASSTPGQGLDGYTF
TGCGCCAGCAGCACCCCGGGACAGGGATTGGATGGCTACACCTTC
>TRBJ2-7|.|.|15|TRBV5-5
CASTYTGLGSYEQYF
TGTGCCAGCACCTATACCGGGTTGGGCAGCTACGAGCAGTACTTC
>TRBJ2-4|.|.|17|TRBV4-3
CASSPGGGGLAKNIQYF
TGCGCCAGCAGCCCGGGGGGCGGGGGTCTAGCCAAAAACATTCAGTACTTC
>TRBJ1-1|.|.|12|TRBV7-3
CASSSPGAKAFF
TGTGCCAGCAGCTCCCCTGGGGCCAAAGCTTTCTTT
>TRBJ1-4|.|.|15|TRBV4-3
CASSQDRGGNEKLFF
TGCGCCAGCAGCCAAGACAGGGGCGGTAATGAAAAACTGTTTTTT
>TRBJ1-6|.|.|14|TRBV6-1
CASSVTPYNSPLHF
TGTGCCAGCAGCGTGACACCCTATAATTCACCCCTCCACTTT
>TRBJ2-5|.|.|13|TRBV10-3
CAISGQYQETQYF
TGTGCCATCAGTGGCCAGTACCAAGAGACCCAGTACTTC
>TRBJ2-3|.|.|13|TRBV5-6
CASSLTVPDTQYF
TGTGCCAGCAGCTTGACGGTTCCAGATACGCAGTATTTT
>TRBJ1-1|.|.|14|TRBV7-8
CASSSQQWGTEAFF
TGTGCCAGCAGCTCCCAACAGTGGGGCACTGAAGCTTTCTTT
>TRBJ1-1|.|.|13|TRBV2
CASRPGTYTEAFF
TGTGCCAGCAGACCAGGTACATACACTGAAGCTTTCTTT
>TRBJ2-4|.|.|14|TRBV6-4
CAISESQDQNIQYF
TGTGCCATCAGTGAGTCGCAGGACCAAAACATTCAGTACTTC
>TRBJ2-1|once|.|16|TRBV6-1
CASSEDWQSSYNEQFF
TGTGCCAGCAGTGAAGATTGGCAGAGCTCCTACAATGAGCAGTTCTTC
>TRBJ2-7|.|.|13|TRBV6-5
CASSPDTSYEQYF
TGTGCCAGCAGTCCTGACACCTCCTACGAGCAGTACTTC
>TRBJ2-7|once|.|17|TRBV7-5
CVRSLEGGLGPIYEQYF
TGTGTCAGAAGCTTAGAGGGGGGCCTCGGGCCCATCTACGAGCAGTACTTC
>TRBJ2-7|many|TRBD1|14|TRBV27
CASSGTGHSYEQYF
TGTGCCAGCAGTGGGACAGGCCACTCCTACGAGCAGTACTTC
>TRBJ2-3|.|.|16|TRBV7-9
CASSSISGPSTDTQYF
TGTGCCAGCAGCTCAATTTCAGGCCCTAGCACAGATACGCAGTATTTT
>TRBJ2-7|.|TRBD1|14|TRBV6-5
CASSYSGQGGEQYF
TGTGCCAGCAGTTACTCGGGACAGGGTGGCGAGCAGTACTTC
>TRBJ2-5|.|TRBD2|15|TRBV7-6
CASSLKAEREETQYF
TGTGCCAGCAGCCTAAAAGCGGAGCGGGAGGAGACCCAGTACTTC
>TRBJ2-1|.|.|15|TRBV28
CASSSPERPYNEQFF
TGTGCCAGCAGTTCACCGGAAAGACCCTACAATGAGCAGTTCTTC
>TRBJ1-1|few|.|16|TRBV28
CATDPVERKLNTEAFF
TGTGCCACCGACCCCGTTGAGAGGAAGCTGAACACTGAAGCTTTCTTT
>TRBJ2-2|.|.|14|TRBV15
CATSTIRSTGELFF
TGTGCCACCAGCACCATTCGGAGCACCGGGGAGCTGTTTTTT
>TRBJ2-5|.|.|15|TRBV11-2
CASSLYGSGQETQYF
TGTGCCAGCAGCTTATATGGTTCCGGTCAAGAGACCCAGTACTTC
>TRBJ2-1|.|.|14|TRBV5-5
CASTLSGPYNEQFF
TGTGCCAGCACCCTAAGTGGCCCCTACAATGAGCAGTTCTTC
>TRBJ2-5|.|TRBD1|18|TRBV7-2
CASSLEKWSGGIQETQYF
TGTGCCAGCAGCTTAGAGAAATGGTCAGGGGGTATTCAAGAGACCCAGTACTTC